This T cell receptor beta chain was sequenced during a study of T cell responses to AZD1222 COVID-19 vaccine. Study-wide background: Pooling of second doses given at about 4 or about 12 weeks was done.

Libraries were prepared by immunoSEQ multiplex PCR; TCRdb keeps only in-frame clonotypes and omits some of them. The data hold more than 100,000 clones, with 88% observed a single time. This CDR3 spans 16 amino acids. V lost 4 bases, J lost 8 bases, and 13 bases stayed unmatched. Germline V gene sequence: CDR1 LGHDT, CDR2 YNNKEL (reference sequence). The sample consisted of peripheral blood, taken on day 0 of AZD1222 vaccination. The sequence derives from an adult in good health. The chain is built from TRBV3-1 (or the pseudogene TRBV3-2) and TRBJ1-2, with 10 bases that match TRBD1. The CDR3 sequence is CASSPLSGQGEAGYTF. As DNA, the CDR3 is TGTGCCAGCAGCCCTTTATCCGGACAGGGGGAAGCGGGCTACACCTTC.